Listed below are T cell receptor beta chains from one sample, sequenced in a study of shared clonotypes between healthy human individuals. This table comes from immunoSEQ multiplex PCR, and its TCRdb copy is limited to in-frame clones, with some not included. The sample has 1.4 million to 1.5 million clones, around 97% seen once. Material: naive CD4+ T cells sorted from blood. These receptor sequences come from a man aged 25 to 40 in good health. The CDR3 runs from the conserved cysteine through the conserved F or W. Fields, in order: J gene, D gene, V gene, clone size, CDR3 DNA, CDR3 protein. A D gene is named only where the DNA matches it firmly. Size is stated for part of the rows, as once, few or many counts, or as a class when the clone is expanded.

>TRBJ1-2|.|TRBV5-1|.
TGCGCCAGCAGCTTGGAAGGGCGAGGGTCCCTCTATGGCTACACCTTC
CASSLEGRGSLYGYTF
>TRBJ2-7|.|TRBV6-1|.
TGTGCCAGCAGCGGGACCCTCTACGAGCAGTACTTC
CASSGTLYEQYF
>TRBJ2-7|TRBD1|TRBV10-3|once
TGTGCCATCAGTGAGACCGGGACAGGGTTATGGGAGCAGTACTTC
CAISETGTGLWEQYF
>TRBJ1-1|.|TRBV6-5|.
TGTGCCAGCAGTTACTCGCCCGTCAACACTGAAGCTTTCTTT
CASSYSPVNTEAFF
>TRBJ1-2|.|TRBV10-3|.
TGTGCCATCAGTGAGTCGAATCGGGGCGCGGATGGCTACACCTTC
CAISESNRGADGYTF
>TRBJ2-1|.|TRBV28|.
TGTGCCAGCAGTCAGGACTCCTACAATGAGCAGTTCTTC
CASSQDSYNEQFF
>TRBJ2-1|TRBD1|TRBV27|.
TGTGCCAGCAAGCAAATCGGACAGGGAGCCTACAATGAGCAGTTCTTC
CASKQIGQGAYNEQFF
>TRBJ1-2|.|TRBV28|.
TGTGCCAGCAGTTTGGCAGGGCGTACCAACTATGGCTACACCTTC
CASSLAGRTNYGYTF
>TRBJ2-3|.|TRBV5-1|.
TGCGCCAGCAGCTTGGATTTAGGAGGCACAGATACGCAGTATTTT
CASSLDLGGTDTQYF
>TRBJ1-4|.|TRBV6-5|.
TGTGCCAGCAGTGCCCGGGGGCAGTATAATGAAAAACTGTTTTTT
CASSARGQYNEKLFF
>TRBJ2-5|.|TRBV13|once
TGTGCCAGCAGCTTAAGGCAGACCCAGTACTTC
CASSLRQTQYF
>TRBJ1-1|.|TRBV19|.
TGTGCCAGTAGTATAGAAGACAGCGGGAACACTGAAGCTTTCTTT
CASSIEDSGNTEAFF
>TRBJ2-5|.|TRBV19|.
TGTGCCCTATGTGGCCGGGAGTGGGCAGAGACCCAGTACTTC
CALCGREWAETQYF
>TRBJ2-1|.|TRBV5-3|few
TGTGCCAGAAGCTCGGGGTATAAGGAGCAGTTCTTC
CARSSGYKEQFF
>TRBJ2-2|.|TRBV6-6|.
TGTGCCAGCAGTTACTCCGTCGGGGAGCTGTTTTTT
CASSYSVGELFF
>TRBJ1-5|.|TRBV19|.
TGTGCCAGTAGTCTCTCCGGGGGGCCCCAGCATTTT
CASSLSGGPQHF
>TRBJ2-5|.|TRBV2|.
TGTGCCAGCCGAACAAACAGGGCCCTTCAAGAGACCCAGTACTTC
CASRTNRALQETQYF
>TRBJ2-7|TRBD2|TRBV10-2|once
TGCGCCAGCAGTGAGGGTATCCCCACTAGCGGCGAGCAGTACTTC
CASSEGIPTSGEQYF
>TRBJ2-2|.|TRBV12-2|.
TGTGCAAGTCGCTTCCGTAGCGGGAGAGCCGGGGAGCTGTTTTTT
CASRFRSGRAGELFF
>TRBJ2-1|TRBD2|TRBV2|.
TGTGCCAGTCATAGCGGGAGCTACAATGAGCAGTTCTTC
CASHSGSYNEQFF
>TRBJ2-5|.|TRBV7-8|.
TGTGCCAGCAGCCCCTCAGAGACCCAGTACTTC
CASSPSETQYF
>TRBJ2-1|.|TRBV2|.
TGTGCCAGCAAGACTAGTCCGTACAATGAGCAGTTCTTC
CASKTSPYNEQFF
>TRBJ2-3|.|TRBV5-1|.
TGCGCCAGCAGTAGGGACACCGGGAGCACAGATACGCAGTATTTT
CASSRDTGSTDTQYF
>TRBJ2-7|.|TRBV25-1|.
TGTGCCAGCGCCAGGGGAGGCGAGCAGTACTTC
CASARGGEQYF
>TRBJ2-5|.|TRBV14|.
TGTGCCAGCAGCCAAGTGACCCCTTCGGAGACCCAGTACTTC
CASSQVTPSETQYF
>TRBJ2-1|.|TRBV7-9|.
TGTGCCAGCAGTTTCTCCCGAGGGTCCAATGAGCAGTTCTTC
CASSFSRGSNEQFF
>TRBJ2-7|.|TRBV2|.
TGTGCCAGCAGGATGAAGGGAGACAGATCCTACGAGCAGTACTTC
CASRMKGDRSYEQYF
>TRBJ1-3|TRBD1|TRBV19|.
TGTGCCAGTAGTATAGATCGCCAGGGGGGCCTCACAACTTACTCTGGAAACACCATATATTTT
CASSIDRQGGLTTYSGNTIYF
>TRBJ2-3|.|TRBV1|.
TGCACCAGCAGCCAAGGGGGGGTGGACACGCCTACTACAGATACGCAGTATTTT
CTSSQGGVDTPTTDTQYF
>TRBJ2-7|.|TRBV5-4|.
TGTGCCAGCAGCTCGACGACTACCTACTACGAGCAGTACTTC
CASSSTTTYYEQYF
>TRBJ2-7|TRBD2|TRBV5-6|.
TGTGCCAGCAGCCCAGTTAGCGGGAGCTTCCACGAGCAGTACTTC
CASSPVSGSFHEQYF
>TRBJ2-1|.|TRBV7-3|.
TGTGCCAGCAGCCTATCGGGGGCTAATGAGCAGTTCTTC
CASSLSGANEQFF
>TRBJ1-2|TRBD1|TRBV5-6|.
TGTGCCAGCAGGCGGGACAGTAACTATGGCTACACCTTC
CASRRDSNYGYTF
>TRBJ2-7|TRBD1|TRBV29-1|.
TGCAGCGGGGTGACAGGGGGCTACGAGCAGTACTTC
CSGVTGGYEQYF
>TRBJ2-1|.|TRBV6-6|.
TGTGCCAGCAGTCGACTGAATGAGCAGTTCTTC
CASSRLNEQFF
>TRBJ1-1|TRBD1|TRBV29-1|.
TGCAGCGTTGTGGCCAGGGGGGGCACTGAAGCTTTCTTT
CSVVARGGTEAFF
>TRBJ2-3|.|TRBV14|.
TGTGCCAGCTGCCGGGGCGGAGGAGATACGCAGTATTTT
CASCRGGGDTQYF
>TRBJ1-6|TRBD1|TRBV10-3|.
TGTGCCATCAGCACCGGGACAGATAATTCACCCCTCCACTTT
CAISTGTDNSPLHF
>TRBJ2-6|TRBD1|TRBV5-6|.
TGTGCCAGCAGCAGATCAATGTGGGACAGGTGGGCCAACGTCCTGACTTTC
CASSRSMWDRWANVLTF
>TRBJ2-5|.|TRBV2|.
TGTGCCAGCAGTGGGGGGCTCGGGGAGACCCAGTACTTC
CASSGGLGETQYF
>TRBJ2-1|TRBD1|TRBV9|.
TGTGCCAGCAGCGTAGTCCCGGTGACAGGGGGCCTATACAATGAGCAGTTCTTC
CASSVVPVTGGLYNEQFF
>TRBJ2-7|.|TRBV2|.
TGTGCCAGCAGTGTCGAGGGGCAACAGGGCTACGAGCAGTACTTC
CASSVEGQQGYEQYF
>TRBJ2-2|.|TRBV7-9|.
TGTGCCAGCAGCTTAGCGTCAGGCCATTTCACCGGGGAGCTGTTTTTT
CASSLASGHFTGELFF
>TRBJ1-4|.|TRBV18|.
TGTGCCAGCTCACCAAAGACAGGAGGTGAAAAACTGTTTTTT
CASSPKTGGEKLFF
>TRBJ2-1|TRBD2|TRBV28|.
TGTGCCAGCAGCGCCCCTAGCGGGAGTTACAATGAGCAGTTCTTC
CASSAPSGSYNEQFF
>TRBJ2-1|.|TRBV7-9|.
TGTGCCAGCAGCGCTACCCGAAGCGGAGAGCAGTTCTTC
CASSATRSGEQFF
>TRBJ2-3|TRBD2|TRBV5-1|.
TGCGCCAGCAGCCCCTCCGGGACTAGCGGAGATACGCAGTATTTT
CASSPSGTSGDTQYF
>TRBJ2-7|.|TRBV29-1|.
TGCAGCGTTGGGGGTTTGGGAGGCGCGTACGAGCAGTACTTC
CSVGGLGGAYEQYF
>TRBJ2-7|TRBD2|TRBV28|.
TGTGCCAGCAGTTTGCCTAGCGGGAGGCCCTACGAGCAGTACTTC
CASSLPSGRPYEQYF
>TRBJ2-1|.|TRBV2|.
TGTGCCAGCAGTCAAGAGGTCGGGTACAATGAGCAGTTCTTC
CASSQEVGYNEQFF
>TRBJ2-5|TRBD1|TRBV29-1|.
TGCAGCGGTACCGGGACAGGGGCATCAGAGACCCAGTACTTC
CSGTGTGASETQYF
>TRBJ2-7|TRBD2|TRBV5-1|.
TGCGCCAGCAGCTTATCTAGCGGGAGGGCCACCTACGAGCAGTACTTC
CASSLSSGRATYEQYF
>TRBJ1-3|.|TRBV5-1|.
TGCGCCAGCAGCGGGGAGGCGAACACCATATATTTT
CASSGEANTIYF
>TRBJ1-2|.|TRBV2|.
TGTGCCAGCAGCCTAACGGTCTCTGGCTACACCTTC
CASSLTVSGYTF
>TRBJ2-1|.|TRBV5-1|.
TGCGCCAGCCTCGATCGGTCGGGAGGAGGGGGTAATGAGCAGTTCTTC
CASLDRSGGGGNEQFF
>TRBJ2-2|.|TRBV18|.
TGTGCCAGCTCACCGGGCCGGGACACCGGGGAGCTGTTTTTT
CASSPGRDTGELFF